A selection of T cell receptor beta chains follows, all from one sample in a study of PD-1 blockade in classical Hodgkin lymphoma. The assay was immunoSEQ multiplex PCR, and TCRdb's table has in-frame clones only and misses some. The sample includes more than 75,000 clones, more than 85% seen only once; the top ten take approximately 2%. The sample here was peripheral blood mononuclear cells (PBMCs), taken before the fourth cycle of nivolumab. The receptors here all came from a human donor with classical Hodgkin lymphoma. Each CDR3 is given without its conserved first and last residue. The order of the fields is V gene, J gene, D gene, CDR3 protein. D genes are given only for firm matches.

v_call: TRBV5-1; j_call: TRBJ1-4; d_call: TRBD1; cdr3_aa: ASSLLGDRDMELF
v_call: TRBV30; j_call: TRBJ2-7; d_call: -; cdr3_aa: AWSVPGTYAQY
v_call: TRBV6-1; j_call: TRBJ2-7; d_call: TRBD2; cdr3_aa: ASRGLAESYEQY
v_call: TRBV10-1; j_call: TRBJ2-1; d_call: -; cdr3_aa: ASSEGDSSYNEQF
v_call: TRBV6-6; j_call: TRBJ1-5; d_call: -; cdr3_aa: ASSATGGNQPQH
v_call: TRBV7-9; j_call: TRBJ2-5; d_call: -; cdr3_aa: ASSPRTLSQGQETQY
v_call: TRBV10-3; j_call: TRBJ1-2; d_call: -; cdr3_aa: AISESPPNYGYT
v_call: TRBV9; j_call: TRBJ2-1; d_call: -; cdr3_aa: ASSVNGDTYNEQF
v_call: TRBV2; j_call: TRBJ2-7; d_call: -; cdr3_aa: ASTPAPGSAYEQY
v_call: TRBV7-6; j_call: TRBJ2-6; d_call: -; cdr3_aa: ASSLVPGLLSSGANVLT